The rows below give T cell receptor beta chains drawn from one sample of a study of cytomegalovirus exposure and HLA in healthy donors. The method was immunoSEQ multiplex PCR; TCRdb's version includes in-frame clones alone and lacks a portion of them. Of about 140,000 clones in the sample, 77% are singletons; the top ten hold 1.5% to 2%. Sequenced: PBMCs. These receptors were collected from a female donor in good health and CMV-seronegative. CDR3s leave out the opening cysteine and the closing phenylalanine or tryptophan. D genes are given only for firm matches.

J | V | D | CDR3
TRBJ1-1 | TRBV11-2 | . | ASSRQVDGGQAF
TRBJ2-7 | TRBV18 | TRBD1 | ASSRTQRDPGGYEQY
TRBJ2-2 | TRBV7-3 | . | ASASVGANTGELF
TRBJ2-7 | TRBV9 | TRBD2 | ASSHQGGRARDEQY
TRBJ1-6 | TRBV5-1 | TRBD1 | ASQTGESSYNSPLH
TRBJ1-3 | TRBV19 | . | ASRAPWRDAGNTIY
TRBJ1-1 | TRBV6-6 | . | ASSYTRWNTEAF
TRBJ1-1 | TRBV5-4 | TRBD1 | ASSLVRDRGAEAF
TRBJ2-2 | TRBV5-1 | . | ASSLGASTGELF
TRBJ2-5 | TRBV30 | TRBD2 | AWSVQTGGETQY
TRBJ1-1 | TRBV2 | . | ASSAEGENTEAF
TRBJ2-3 | TRBV9 | . | ASSPLSTDTQY
TRBJ1-1 | TRBV15 | . | ATSRPGQTTVGTEAF
TRBJ1-2 | TRBV6-6 | TRBD1 | ASRGGQGYGYT
TRBJ1-4 | TRBV5-5 | TRBD1 | ASSLDRGGEKLF
TRBJ2-7 | TRBV18 | . | ASSQRQGLDEQY
TRBJ2-7 | TRBV7-9 | TRBD2 | ASSVGTSGPVEQY
TRBJ2-3 | TRBV2 | . | ASNYVETDTQY
TRBJ1-1 | TRBV21-1 | . | ASSKIRDREETEAF
TRBJ2-7 | TRBV6-1 | TRBD1 | ASSEEDRRSYEQY
TRBJ1-4 | TRBV6-5 | . | ASTWGQGREKLF
TRBJ1-2 | TRBV7-3 | . | ASSPGWADSDNYGYT
TRBJ2-7 | TRBV28 | . | ASIRGNFGFEQY
TRBJ2-7 | TRBV6-5 | . | ASSPAPLQGRY
TRBJ1-2 | TRBV7-9 | . | ASSYGQADNYGYT
TRBJ1-5 | TRBV4-1 | . | ASSQDSGPSEPQH
TRBJ2-2 | TRBV2 | . | ASSVQGGTGELF
TRBJ2-7 | TRBV21-1 | . | ASSKRGTGSYEQY
TRBJ2-1 | TRBV2 | . | ASSRSSAESSYNEQF
TRBJ2-7 | TRBV4-1 | . | ASSQLAYEQY
TRBJ2-1 | TRBV11-3 | . | ASSSDSDLYNEQF